A selection of T cell receptor beta chains follows, all from one sample in a study of control samples from healthy donors and cancer patients. Some clones are missing from TCRdb's copy, which holds only in-frame ones; the method was immunoSEQ multiplex PCR. Seen here are 150,000 to 160,000 clones, roughly 94% observed once, and the top ten hold around 5.4%. The specimen was blood. These receptors came from a man aged 35 to 55 in good health. Both conserved end residues are part of each CDR3. D genes are given only for firm matches. Part of the rows lack a size; the others show once, few, many or a class for expanded clones.

>TRBV10-2|-|TRBD1|TRBJ2-5
TGCGCCAGCAGACGTACCGGGACAGCCCAAGAGACCCAGTACTTC
CASRRTGTAQETQYF
>TRBV6-1|-|-|TRBJ2-7
TGTGCCAGCAGTGACAACCCCCGGGTCCAAACGGGCGAGCAGTACTTC
CASSDNPRVQTGEQYF
>TRBV7-2|-|-|TRBJ2-3
TGTGCCAGCAGCCCAACAGCAGACACAGATACGCAGTATTTT
CASSPTADTDTQYF
>TRBV11-2|-|-|TRBJ2-7
TGTGCCAGCAGCTTAGTGCGGTATTACGAGCAGTACTTC
CASSLVRYYEQYF
>TRBV2|-|TRBD2|TRBJ2-2
TGTGCCAGCAGTTTTCCTAGCGGGGGGGCCGTGGAGCTGTTTTTT
CASSFPSGGAVELFF
>TRBV21-1|-|-|TRBJ2-7
TGTGCCAGCTCCAGGGGGTGCTACGAGCAGTACTTC
CASSRGCYEQYF
>TRBV7-8|-|-|TRBJ1-5
TGTGCCAGCAGCTTAGGGCAGGGGCTCAATCAGCCCCAGCATTTT
CASSLGQGLNQPQHF
>TRBV6-5|-|TRBD2|TRBJ2-7
TGTGCCAGCAGCAGAAGCGGGGGAACCTACGAGCAGTACTTC
CASSRSGGTYEQYF
>TRBV18|-|-|TRBJ2-1
TGTGCCAGCTCAAGGAGCGGCCAGGGCAATGAGCAGTTCTTC
CASSRSGQGNEQFF
>TRBV24-1|-|-|TRBJ2-3
TGTGCCACCAGTGGGTCTTCTGGTACAGATACGCAGTATTTT
CATSGSSGTDTQYF
>TRBV6-5|-|-|TRBJ1-5
TGTGCCAGCAGTTACAGTAGCAATCAGCCCCAGCATTTT
CASSYSSNQPQHF
>TRBV7-9|-|-|TRBJ1-1
TGTGCCAGCAGCTTCACCAGTGAAGCTTTCTTT
CASSFTSEAFF
>TRBV6-2/TRBV6-3|few|-|TRBJ1-5
TGTGCCAGCAGTTACCAGCCTTGGGCTCAGCCCCAGCATTTT
CASSYQPWAQPQHF
>TRBV27|-|-|TRBJ1-6
TGTGCCAGCAGCACAGATCAGGGGTGGAATTCACCCCTCCACTTT
CASSTDQGWNSPLHF
>TRBV6-5|-|-|TRBJ1-4
TGTGCCAGCAACGGGCAACTGAATGAAAAACTGTTTTTT
CASNGQLNEKLFF
>TRBV30|few|-|TRBJ1-3
TGTGCCTGGGGGGCAGGGATCCACTCTGGAAACACCATATATTTT
CAWGAGIHSGNTIYF
>TRBV4-1|-|-|TRBJ1-5
TGCGCCAGCAGCCAAGATCCCCGAGTGGGAGCAGGTCAGCCCCAGCATTTT
CASSQDPRVGAGQPQHF
>TRBV11-3|-|TRBD1|TRBJ2-7
TGTGCCAGCAGCCCGACCGGGACAGGGGGCCACGAGCAGTACTTC
CASSPTGTGGHEQYF
>TRBV19|-|TRBD2|TRBJ2-1
TGTGCCAGTAGTGTTAGCGGGGGGTGGCTTGAGCAGTTCTTC
CASSVSGGWLEQFF
>TRBV29-1|-|-|TRBJ1-1
TGCAGCGTTGAGGGCAGGGGCGGGAACACTGAAGCTTTCTTT
CSVEGRGGNTEAFF